This TCR beta chain appears in the sequencing data of a study of response to subunit inactivated influenza vaccine. Study-wide results and limits: There was a suggestion from the authors that each seasonal influenza vaccination recruits few new T cells.

This clonotype was counted only a few times. What it binds is not known. J gave up 7 bases and V 5 bases, and 8 bases lay outside the gene matches. The germline gives CDR1 MDHEN, CDR2 SYDVKM. The CDR3 spans 15 residues. MiXCR, applied by TCRdb to the RT-PCR reads, yields one record per CDR3 protein. Among 430,000 or so distinct CDR3 sequences, approximately 11% were seen once, and the ten largest hold approximately 12%. Sequenced here: PBMCs from blood, sampled 45 days after vaccination. V and J are TRBV28 and TRBJ2-7; 13 positions match TRBD2. This receptor was identified in a man aged 50 to 60 who received an inactivated influenza vaccine. DNA of the CDR3: TGTGCCAGCAGTGCGCCGGGACTAGCGGGAAGGGAGCAGTACTTC. Its protein product is CASSAPGLAGREQYF.